A single sample gave rise to the 24 T cell receptor beta chains below, sequenced in a study of post-analysis software for immune sequencing data. Whole-study results and caveats: In patients, about five TRBV segments were more frequent than in controls, with TRBV5-6, TRBV5-1 and TRBV20-1 among them.

Unique molecular identifiers were carried by the TCR beta cDNA libraries. TCRdb reanalysed the PCR reads using MiXCR and keeps one entry per CDR3 protein. Of about 260,000 distinct CDR3 sequences in the sample, about 40% were seen once. What these receptors recognize is not known. The sequencing input was blood. These receptors all stem from a girl aged 5 to 17 with multiple sclerosis.

The table lists this clonotype with many counts. Here the CDR3 DNA reads TGTGCCAGCAGCTTAGCGGGGACGGAGAACTATGGCTACACCTTC. It codes for CASSLAGTENYGYTF. The rearrangement uses TRBV7-2 and TRBJ1-2, with D tentatively TRBD1 (5 bases). Germline V gives CDR1 SGHTA, CDR2 FQGNSA. The CDR3 runs 15 residues. Trimming stripped 0 bases from V and 2 bases from J, with 10 bases between.

At least ten counts were recorded for this clonotype. The gene calls are TRBV7-2 and TRBJ2-1, with a tentative D call TRBD2 (6 bases). This CDR3 comprises 17 residues. Per germline, CDR1 SGHTA and CDR2 FQGNSA. The germline V and J ends were trimmed by 2 bases and 4 bases, with 18 bases remaining between them. In nucleotides, the CDR3 is TGTGCCAGCAGCTTATCTGGCGGGGACTGGTCATACAATGAGCAGTTCTTC. It yields the protein CASSLSGGDWSYNEQFF.

This clonotype was recorded many times. V gene TRBV20-1 combines with J gene TRBJ2-3; no reliable D call. Trimming cost V 6 bases and J 3 bases, with 19 bases left between them. Germline V gene sequence: CDR1 DFQATT, CDR2 SNEGSKA (reference sequence). The CDR3 is 15 amino acids. CDR3 nucleotides: TGCAGTGCCCCCAACCGCCTAGTGGCGACAGATACGCAGTATTTT. This sequence encodes CSAPNRLVATDTQYF.

A few counts support this clonotype. A much more abundant neighbour one base away suggests this may be a read error. The chain recombines TRBV12-3 or TRBV12-4 with TRBJ2-5, with 14 bases fitting TRBD2. The CDR3 is 17 residues long. The chain's CDR3 is CASSSTIGLAGGEAQYF. The CDR3 DNA reads as TGTGCCAGCAGTTCTACCATAGGACTAGCGGGAGGAGAGGCCCAGTACTTC.

The chain employs TRBV5-1 and TRBJ2-1; D unresolved. The CDR3 has 13 residues. Trimming cost V 4 bases and J 3 bases, with 8 bases left between them. CDR1 and CDR2 from the germline V gene are SGHRS and YFSETQ. CDR3 region: CASSKPNYNEQFF. The DNA of the CDR3 is TGCGCCAGCAGCAAACCCAACTACAATGAGCAGTTCTTC.

A few counts support this clonotype. The rearrangement links TRBV7-6 to TRBJ2-3; 7 bases map to TRBD1. The germline CDR1 and CDR2 sequences are SGHVS and FNYEAQ. V shed 4 bases and J 6 bases; nucleotides not matched to a gene: 7. The CDR3 has 14 residues. DNA for the CDR3: TGTGCCAGCAGCTCCAGGGGGACGCAGGATACGCAGTATTTT. Translated, it gives CASSSRGTQDTQYF.

The V and J genes are TRBV20-1 and TRBJ2-5; no firm D call. This CDR3 is built from 14 residues. V was pared by 6 bases and J by 11 bases, with 25 bases between. Germline CDR1 reads DFQATT; CDR2 reads SNEGSKA (reference sequence). The CDR3 DNA sequence: TGCAGTGCCCAGAAAAATAGGGCTCCTTTGGAGCAGTACTTC. This codes for CSAQKNRAPLEQYF.

In this sample, this clonotype turned up many times. The V gene is TRBV12-3 or TRBV12-4, the J gene TRBJ2-5; tentative D call: TRBD1 (6 bases). The CDR3 extends over 14 amino acids. The V and J ends lost 4 bases and 0 bases respectively, with 9 bases between them. For the CDR3, the DNA is TGTGCCAGCAGTTCCGGACAGTACCAAGAGACCCAGTACTTC. Protein: CASSSGQYQETQYF.

This clonotype occurred a few times. The chain employs TRBV20-1 and TRBJ2-7; TRBD2 matches at 10 bases. The CDR3 has 15 residues. V was clipped by 0 bases and J by 4 bases; unmatched bases: 6. CDR1 is DFQATT, CDR2 SNEGSKA, per germline (reference sequence). The CDR3 here is CSAREESGGDYEQYV. In DNA, the CDR3 is TGCAGTGCTAGAGAGGAGAGCGGGGGGGATTACGAGCAGTACGTC.

The V and J genes are TRBV6-1 and TRBJ1-2, with D perhaps matching TRBD1 (5 bases). V shed 0 bases and J shed 3 bases, with 14 bases lying between them. CDR1 MNHNS and CDR2 SASEGT come from the germline V gene. The CDR3 length is 16 residues. This CDR3 reads CASSEAHKGEYYGYTF. In DNA form, the CDR3 reads TGTGCCAGCAGTGAAGCTCACAAAGGGGAATACTATGGCTACACCTTC.

This chain connects TRBV7-9 to TRBJ2-1; TRBD2 might be the D (5 bases). The CDR3 extends over 15 amino acids. V gave up 4 bases and J gave up 5 bases, with 15 bases separating them. Germline CDR1 and CDR2: SEHNR and FQNEAQ (reference sequence). CDR3 in DNA: TGTGCCAGCAGCTCCCTCGGGGAGTGGGACAATGAGCAGTTCTTC. It codes for CASSSLGEWDNEQFF.

This clonotype was picked up many times. The rearrangement joins TRBV3-1 to TRBJ1-2; TRBD1 is a possible D gene (6 bases). CDR3 length: 13 residues. In germline, CDR1 is LGHDT, CDR2 YNNKEL (reference sequence). V shed 6 bases and J shed 0 bases, with 8 bases lying between them. The CDR3 here is CASSRTANYGYTF. In DNA, the CDR3 is TGTGCCAGCAGTAGGACAGCTAACTATGGCTACACCTTC. Together with reference TRBV3-1 and TRBJ1-2, the CDR3 gives the full variable domain: DTAVSQTPKYLVTQMGNDKSIKCEQNLGHDTMYWYKQDSKKFLKIMFSYNNKELIINETVPNRFSPKSPDKAHLNLHINSLELGDSAVYFCASSRTANYGYTFGSGTRLTVV.

Ten or more counts support this clonotype. This chain joins TRBV3-1 and TRBJ1-2; 8 bases agree with TRBD1. The CDR3 runs 15 residues. Germline V gives CDR1 LGHDT, CDR2 YNNKEL (reference sequence). With 5 bases clipped from V and 4 bases from J, the junction kept 9 bases outside the gene matches. The CDR3: CASSSRDRHSYGYTF. The CDR3 coding sequence is TGTGCCAGCAGCTCTCGGGACAGGCACTCCTATGGCTACACCTTC.

The genes are TRBV2 and TRBJ2-1, with D perhaps TRBD2 (6 bases). Judging by the DNA end, TRBJ2-7 fits better; the J call may be wrong. CDR3 length equals 14 residues. Per germline, CDR1 SNHLY and CDR2 FYNNEI. CDR3 in amino acids: CASRVAGLYNEQYF. Here the CDR3 DNA reads TGTGCCAGCAGGGTGGCGGGGCTCTACAATGAGCAGTACTTC.

This clonotype was observed once. The genes are TRBV29-1 and TRBJ2-1, with 10 bases aligning to TRBD2. J lost 7 bases, V lost 0 bases, and 6 bases had no gene match. CDR1 and CDR2 from the germline V gene are SQVTM and ANQGSEA. The CDR3 spans 15 residues. For the CDR3, the DNA is TGCAGCGTTGAAGATCTAGCGGGGGCTAGGAATGAGCAGTTCTTC. Encoded protein: CSVEDLAGARNEQFF.

There are many counts of this clonotype. The chain carries TRBV9 and TRBJ2-3; 10 bases fit TRBD2. Germline V gives CDR1 SGDLS, CDR2 YYNGEE. The length of the CDR3 is 17 residues. J lost 3 bases, V lost 0 bases, and 7 bases had no gene match. Written as DNA, the CDR3 is TGTGCCAGCAGCGTAGGCCCCGGGGGACTAGCGACAGATACGCAGTATTTT. This codes for CASSVGPGGLATDTQYF.

Many counts were recorded for this clonotype. J is TRBJ1-5 and V is TRBV5-6; D uncertain. Germline CDR1 and CDR2: SGHDT and YYEEEE. V was cut by 0 bases and J by 6 bases, with 7 bases left in between. CDR3 size: 13 residues. The CDR3 DNA reads as TGTGCCAGCAGCTTGGGAAGGGCTCAGCCCCAGCATTTT. Its protein product is CASSLGRAQPQHF.

On this clonotype: This could be a read error, since a much larger clone is one nucleotide away. The rearrangement links TRBV7-8 to TRBJ2-6; D may correspond to TRBD1 or TRBD2 (6 bases each). CDR1 is SGHVS, CDR2 FQNEAQ, per germline. The CDR3 totals 17 residues. The CDR3 loop reads CASGLRGGLSGANVLTF. CDR3 bases: TGTGCCAGCGGCTTACGAGGGGGGCTCTCTGGGGCCAACGTCCTGACTTTC.

Points on this clonotype: The missing conserved phenylalanine or tryptophan at the end of this CDR3 makes a read error likely. The V call is TRBV5-1, the J call TRBJ2-7, with D unresolved. The CDR3 sequence is 15 residues long. Germline loops: CDR1 SGHRS, CDR2 YFSETQ. V lost 0 bases, J lost 2 bases, and 12 bases lay in between. The CDR3 sequence is CASSLVAGLTYEQYC. DNA for the CDR3: TGCGCCAGCAGCTTGGTCGCAGGTCTTACCTACGAGCAGTACTGC.

This rearrangement joins TRBV7-3 to TRBJ2-2; 7 bases are shared with TRBD2. Germline CDR1 is SGHTA and CDR2 is FQGTGA. J lost 3 bases, V lost 5 bases, and 3 bases had no gene match. The CDR3 is 14 residues long. The CDR3 sequence is CASSPGLDTGELFF. For the CDR3, the DNA is TGTGCCAGCAGCCCTGGACTAGACACCGGGGAGCTGTTTTTT.

This clonotype was seen a handful of times. The chain uses TRBV6-1 and TRBJ1-5; TRBD1 matches 7 bases. Germline lookup yields CDR1 MNHNS and CDR2 SASEGT. The CDR3 loop spans 13 amino acids. V lost 4 bases, J lost 6 bases, and 3 bases stayed unmatched. The CDR3 region is CASSATGIQPQHF. The CDR3 nucleotides read TGTGCCAGCAGTGCGACAGGGATTCAGCCCCAGCATTTT.

Concerning this clonotype: This clone may be a read error of a much larger clone one base away. The rearrangement uses TRBV5-1 and TRBJ2-3; no firm D call. Trimming left V 3 bases short and J 0 bases short, with 11 bases between. The CDR3 is made up of 15 amino acids. Germline values: CDR1 SGHRS, CDR2 YFSETQ. CDR3 residues: CASSWDTLSTDTQYF. The CDR3 DNA sequence: TGCGCCAGCAGCTGGGATACCCTCAGCACAGATACGCAGTATTTT.

J is TRBJ1-6 and V is TRBV7-2; no definite D call. The CDR3 totals 17 residues. V was shortened by 0 bases and J by 8 bases, with 17 bases between the two germline ends. Germline lookup yields CDR1 SGHTA and CDR2 FQGNSA. CDR3 protein: CASSLAVGMVSDSPLHF. The CDR3 bases are TGTGCCAGCAGCTTAGCCGTTGGAATGGTGTCGGATTCACCCCTCCACTTT.

This clonotype was observed many times. CDR3 sequence reads: CASSLAGEGSLAKNIQYF. CDR3 DNA sequence: TGTGCCAGCAGCTTAGCGGGGGAGGGAAGTTTAGCCAAAAACATTCAGTACTTC. This chain uses TRBV7-8 with TRBJ2-4; TRBD2 aligns across 7 bases. The CDR3 is made up of 18 amino acids. Germline V gene lookup returns CDR1 SGHVS and CDR2 FQNEAQ. Trimming took 0 bases from V and 0 from J; bases not matched to a gene: 8.